The present TCR beta chain was sequenced within a study of blood T cell repertoires in COVID-19. Across the study: Samples taken during acute and convalescent COVID-19 were collected in the United States, Italy and Spain.

CDR1 is SGHAT, CDR2 FQNNGV, per germline. Trimming took 5 bases from V and 1 from J, leaving 5 bases between them. The CDR3 covers 12 residues. Method: immunoSEQ multiplex PCR; TCRdb's copy keeps in-frame clones and lacks some. The sample records around 100,000 clones, about nine tenths being singletons. Patients at the Seattle site were enrolled during active infection and followed longitudinally. Material for sequencing was peripheral blood. The origin of this receptor is a woman between 45 and 60 years old with COVID-19, enrolled during active disease. V usage is TRBV11-2 and J usage is TRBJ2-5; unclear D gene. This CDR3 reads CASSALQETQYF. CDR3 DNA: TGTGCCAGCAGCGCACTCCAAGAGACCCAGTACTTC.